The clone carrying this TCR beta chain was seen only a few times. Its antigen remains unknown. This sample was included in a study of shared clonotypes between healthy human individuals. Study observations and caveats: It was expected that sequencing depth would affect clonotype sharing among donors. A few donors showed sharing of approximately 5% of naive CD4 clonotypes.

V dropped 6 bases and J dropped 0; count of bases not matched to a gene: 5. The CDR3 length is 15 residues. In germline, CDR1 is WNHNN, CDR2 SYGVQD (reference sequence). CD45RO negativity and positive selection for CCR7 defined naive CD8 cells, a population that excluded terminally differentiated effector memory CD45RA+ cells. Assay: immunoSEQ multiplex PCR; the TCRdb copy retains only in-frame clones and omits some. The sample includes hundreds of thousands of clones, roughly 92% of them seen just once. The V and J genes are TRBV10-1 and TRBJ2-1; TRBD1 matches at 7 bases. Sequenced sample: naive CD8+ T cells sorted from blood. The TCR was taken from a man aged 25 to 40 in good health. CDR3 sequence (DNA): TGCGCCAGCAGCGCTCACAGGGGCTCCTACAATGAGCAGTTCTTC. Its translation: CASSAHRGSYNEQFF.